This is a list of T cell receptor beta chains from one sample in a study of shared clonotypes between healthy human individuals. Here immunoSEQ multiplex PCR was the method, and the copy in TCRdb shows in-frame clones only, minus some. The sample contains 1,400,000 or so clones, approximately 98.5% of which appear only once. The specimen was naive CD4+ T cells sorted from blood. The receptors here all came from a man under 40 in good health. Each CDR3 is given with its conserved first and last residue.

cdr3_aa: CASRKLAGGPSEQFF
cdr3_length: 15
j_call: TRBJ2-1
v_call: TRBV27

cdr3_aa: CASGVGIGYTF
cdr3_length: 11
j_call: TRBJ1-2
v_call: TRBV7-9

cdr3_aa: CASSSPGTATAGELFF
cdr3_length: 16
j_call: TRBJ2-2
v_call: TRBV28

cdr3_aa: CASSLPGRSYEQYF
cdr3_length: 14
j_call: TRBJ2-7
v_call: TRBV7-9

cdr3_aa: CASSKALGTGGAPPYNEQFF
cdr3_length: 20
j_call: TRBJ2-1
v_call: TRBV21-1

cdr3_aa: CASSLAGISTDTQYF
cdr3_length: 15
j_call: TRBJ2-3
v_call: TRBV11-2

cdr3_aa: CATQVTMSTDTQYF
cdr3_length: 14
j_call: TRBJ2-3
v_call: TRBV6-1

cdr3_aa: CARSPARGLEKLFF
cdr3_length: 14
j_call: TRBJ1-4
v_call: TRBV18

cdr3_aa: CASSQRSGSTDTQYF
cdr3_length: 15
j_call: TRBJ2-3
v_call: TRBV4-2

cdr3_aa: CASSTRDTGNYGYTF
cdr3_length: 15
j_call: TRBJ1-2
v_call: TRBV18

cdr3_aa: CASSLDGFSGNTIYF
cdr3_length: 15
j_call: TRBJ1-3
v_call: TRBV7-9

cdr3_aa: CASEGRLAGQETQYF
cdr3_length: 15
j_call: TRBJ2-5
v_call: TRBV19

cdr3_aa: CASRLRGKRRVGVQETQYF
cdr3_length: 19
j_call: TRBJ2-5
v_call: TRBV12-2

cdr3_aa: CASSLADTQYF
cdr3_length: 11
j_call: TRBJ2-3
v_call: TRBV5-4

cdr3_aa: CASSYGPITGDEQYF
cdr3_length: 15
j_call: TRBJ2-7
v_call: TRBV6-6

cdr3_aa: CASSLGYGGVGETQYF
cdr3_length: 16
j_call: TRBJ2-5
v_call: TRBV5-4

cdr3_aa: CSVAHTDTQYF
cdr3_length: 11
j_call: TRBJ2-3
v_call: TRBV29-1

cdr3_aa: CASVMRGRSYEQYF
cdr3_length: 14
j_call: TRBJ2-7
v_call: TRBV5-8

cdr3_aa: CASSEGQGRAYGYTF
cdr3_length: 15
j_call: TRBJ1-2
v_call: TRBV5-8

cdr3_aa: CASSSRAQGEGNEQFF
cdr3_length: 16
j_call: TRBJ2-1
v_call: TRBV9

cdr3_aa: CASSSVPVGRGTDTQYF
cdr3_length: 17
j_call: TRBJ2-3
v_call: TRBV7-2

cdr3_aa: CASSPRPGPSNGYF
cdr3_length: 14
j_call: TRBJ2-7
v_call: TRBV18

cdr3_aa: CASSQQGYSDQPQHF
cdr3_length: 15
j_call: TRBJ1-5
v_call: TRBV19

cdr3_aa: CASSLGGTFQQYNEQFF
cdr3_length: 17
j_call: TRBJ2-1
v_call: TRBV13

cdr3_aa: CASSTRQGGTEAFF
cdr3_length: 14
j_call: TRBJ1-1
v_call: TRBV11-1